These 25 T cell receptor beta chains came from one sample sequenced in a study of cytomegalovirus exposure and HLA in healthy donors. Use of 60 Vbeta and 13 Jbeta primers characterized the PCR. TCRdb's table, derived via immunoSEQ multiplex PCR, lists solely in-frame clones and lacks some. The sample includes about 150,000 clones, just under 75% of them seen just once. Sequencing input: PBMCs. These receptors were obtained from a woman aged 18-29 years in good health and CMV-seronegative.

This rearrangement joins TRBV11-3 to TRBJ2-3; 11 nucleotides agree with TRBD2. The CDR3 contains 19 residues. Per germline, CDR1 SGHNT and CDR2 YENEEA. V was clipped by 4 bases and J by 6 bases; unmatched bases: 18. The CDR3 sequence is CASSYLPYRLAGTSDTQYF. CDR3 DNA sequence: TGTGCCAGCAGCTACCTTCCCTATAGACTAGCGGGAACTTCGGATACGCAGTATTTT.

The genes are TRBV7-9 and TRBJ1-1; no clear D. V lost 3 bases, J lost 7 bases, and 15 bases lay in between. The CDR3 loop spans 14 amino acids. Per germline, CDR1 SEHNR and CDR2 FQNEAQ (reference sequence). The CDR3 protein is CASSFSGSGIEAFF. The CDR3 region has the DNA TGTGCCAGCAGCTTTAGTGGTTCGGGGATTGAAGCTTTCTTT.

The chain joins TRBV7-2 to TRBJ2-5, with 8 bases matching TRBD1. The V segment lost 3 bases and the J segment 5 bases; nucleotides outside the gene matches: 5. The CDR3 runs to 14 residues. Per germline, CDR1 SGHTA and CDR2 FQGNSA. The CDR3 bases are TGTGCCAGCAGCTTCGACAGGGGCCGGGAGACCCAGTACTTC. Residues: CASSFDRGRETQYF. Full variable domain (missing parts from reference TRBV7-2 and TRBJ2-5): GAGVSQSPSNKVTEKGKDVELRCDPISGHTALYWYRQSLGQGLEFLIYFQGNSAPDKSGLPSDRFSAERTGGSVSTLTIQRTQQEDSAVYLCASSFDRGRETQYFGPGTRLLVL.

A few counts support this clone. The chain carries TRBV19 and TRBJ1-5; the match to TRBD1 covers 9 bases. V was pared by 7 bases and J by 6 bases, with 13 bases of the junction left unmatched. The germline V gene encodes CDR1 LNHDA and CDR2 SQIVND (reference sequence). This CDR3 contains 16 residues. CDR3 in amino acids: CASNPLDRGFGQPQHF. For the CDR3, the DNA is TGTGCCAGTAATCCCCTGGACAGGGGTTTCGGTCAGCCCCAGCATTTT.

V and J are TRBV7-2 and TRBJ2-2; 7 nucleotides match TRBD2. CDR1 and CDR2 from the germline V gene are SGHTA and FQGNSA. Trimming removed 2 bases from V and 5 bases from J; junction bases left unmatched: 8. This CDR3 region has 16 residues. The CDR3 DNA reads TGTGCCAGCAGCTTAATGGCGGGAGCAGGAACCGGGGAGCTGTTTTTT. This gives the protein CASSLMAGAGTGELFF.

The chain's CDR3 is CASTTGGGGTYNEQFF. Written as DNA, the CDR3 is TGTGCCAGCACCACCGGGGGGGGAGGTACCTACAATGAGCAGTTCTTC. The chain links TRBV9 to TRBJ2-1; 8 nucleotides line up with TRBD2. Germline values: CDR1 SGDLS, CDR2 YYNGEE. Trimming removed 6 bases from V and 2 bases from J; junction bases left unmatched: 10. The CDR3 is made up of 16 amino acids.

V is TRBV19 and J is TRBJ2-1; the D gene is possibly TRBD2 (7 bases). Trimming took 7 bases from V and 5 from J, leaving 15 bases between them. Germline lookup yields CDR1 LNHDA and CDR2 SQIVND (reference sequence). CDR3 length: 14 residues. The chain's CDR3 is CASNTGGLNNEQFF. The CDR3 DNA reads TGTGCCAGTAATACGGGGGGCTTAAACAATGAGCAGTTCTTC.

Remarks on this clone: Relative to the germline gene, one junction end is altered; a read error may explain this. This sequence joins TRBV2 and TRBJ2-3, with D perhaps matching TRBD1 (6 bases). The CDR3 is 15 residues long. CDR1 and CDR2 from the germline V gene are SNHLY and FYNNEI. The CDR3 loop reads CATSWGPRGTDTQYF. In nucleotides, the CDR3 is TGTGCCACCAGTTGGGGGCCACGGGGCACAGATACGCAGTATTTT.

This clone was counted only a few times. The chain combines TRBV18 with TRBJ1-6; weak D call: TRBD1 (6 bases). Germline V gives CDR1 KGHSH, CDR2 LQKENI. There are 15 residues in the CDR3. V gave up 2 bases and J gave up 8 bases, with 13 bases separating them. CDR3 region: CASSPYRGNDSPLHF. The CDR3 coding sequence is TGTGCCAGCTCACCATATAGGGGGAACGATTCACCCCTCCACTTT.

The chain uses TRBV5-1 and TRBJ2-7; 7 positions match TRBD1. Germline V CDR1 and CDR2: SGHRS, YFSETQ. The CDR3 is made up of 14 amino acids. V gave up 4 bases and J gave up 2 bases; unmatched junction bases: 6. CDR3 sequence reads: CASSIRDRAYEQYF. The CDR3 DNA sequence: TGCGCCAGCAGCATCCGGGACAGAGCCTACGAGCAGTACTTC.

This chain joins TRBV28 and TRBJ2-7, with 10 bases identical to TRBD1. The CDR3 sequence is 13 residues long. Germline CDR1 reads MDHEN; CDR2 reads SYDVKM. Trimming took 6 bases from V and 12 from J; bases not matched to a gene: 11. CDR3 amino acids: CASRETGGASLYF. The CDR3 DNA follows: TGTGCCAGCAGGGAGACAGGGGGCGCGTCCCTGTACTTC.

The CDR3 loop is CASSAGQDYEQYF. CDR3 in DNA: TGTGCCAGCAGCGCGGGACAGGACTACGAGCAGTACTTC. The chain employs TRBV9 and TRBJ2-7; 8 bases agree with TRBD1. Germline V gene lookup returns CDR1 SGDLS and CDR2 YYNGEE. Trimming removed 3 bases from V and 3 bases from J; junction bases left unmatched: 2. The CDR3 is 13 amino acids.

This sequence joins TRBV7-2 and TRBJ2-6; 12 bases are a match to TRBD1. Trimming cost V 1 base and J 1 base; bases outside gene matches: 2. The CDR3 length is 18 residues. The germline V gene has CDR1 SGHTA and CDR2 FQGNSA. CDR3 in amino acids: CASSLEGQGASGANVLTF. The CDR3 DNA reads as TGTGCCAGCAGCTTAGAGGGACAGGGGGCTTCTGGGGCCAACGTCCTGACTTTC.

This rearrangement joins TRBV15 to TRBJ1-1, with TRBD1 matching over 10 bases. The germline V gene encodes CDR1 LNHNV and CDR2 YYDKDF (reference sequence). Trimming took 3 bases from V and 1 from J; bases not matched to a gene: 14. This CDR3 spans 19 amino acids. CDR3 coding DNA: TGTGCCACCAGCAGTCCCCTCCTGACAGGGGGCGGGGGGAACACTGAAGCTTTCTTT. As protein: CATSSPLLTGGGGNTEAFF.

For this clone: One end of the junction does not line up with germline, which may come from a read error. V gene TRBV5-4 combines with J gene TRBJ1-4; D gene unclear. Germline V gene data show CDR1 as SGHNT and CDR2 as YYREEE (reference sequence). This CDR3 is built from 17 residues. The DNA of the CDR3 is TGTGCCAGCAGCTTACGGGTGGGTGGGTTTCGGAATGGAAAACTGTTTTTT. It specifies CASSLRVGGFRNGKLFF.

As concerns this clone: The identical CDR3 is also encoded by other nucleotide sequences in the sample. V is TRBV18 and J is TRBJ1-1; D possibly corresponds to TRBD1 (5 bases). Trimming took off 5 bases at V and 2 bases at J, with 9 bases between the two ends. The CDR3 runs 13 residues. Germline V gene sequence: CDR1 KGHSH, CDR2 LQKENI. CDR3 nucleotides: TGTGCCAGCTCATCTGGACAAAACACTGAAGCTTTCTTT. Translation gives CASSSGQNTEAFF.

The genes are TRBV27 and TRBJ2-4, with D maybe TRBD1 (5 bases). Germline V gives CDR1 MNHEY, CDR2 SMNVEV (reference sequence). The CDR3 runs to 15 residues. Between the trimmed V and J ends, which lost 5 bases and 3 bases, there was a span of 14 bases. The DNA for the CDR3 is TGTGCCAGCAGTCCTACCGACAGTTTCAAAAACATTCAGTACTTC. It specifies CASSPTDSFKNIQYF.

This chain joins TRBV9 and TRBJ2-7; D call uncertain. Germline lookup yields CDR1 SGDLS and CDR2 YYNGEE. The V and J ends lost 0 bases and 3 bases respectively, with 10 bases between them. CDR3 length equals 14 residues. The CDR3: CASSVGQNNYEQYF. CDR3 DNA sequence: TGTGCCAGCAGCGTAGGGCAGAATAACTACGAGCAGTACTTC.

The rearrangement joins TRBV10-1 to TRBJ2-3, with TRBD2 identical over 9 bases. Unmatched junction bases numbered 3, after V lost 4 bases and J lost 1 base. Germline CDR1 and CDR2: WNHNN and SYGVQD (reference sequence). The CDR3 spans 15 residues. In DNA, the CDR3 is TGCGCCAGCAGTGGCGGGAGGGTCGGCACAGATACGCAGTATTTT. Its translation is CASSGGRVGTDTQYF.

The table lists this clone with a count of one. The gene calls are TRBV14 and TRBJ2-3; 8 bases align to TRBD1. With 2 bases clipped from V and 3 bases from J, the junction kept 16 bases outside the gene matches. Germline V CDR1 and CDR2: SGHDN, FVKESK. The CDR3 has 19 amino acids. CDR3 sequence reads: CASSQFVSTGVLRTDTQYF. CDR3 nucleotide sequence: TGTGCCAGCAGCCAATTTGTCTCGACAGGGGTTCTTCGAACAGATACGCAGTATTTT. Full variable domain (missing parts from reference TRBV14 and TRBJ2-3): EAGVTQFPSHSVIEKGQTVTLRCDPISGHDNLYWYRRVMGKEIKFLLHFVKESKQDESGMPNNRFLAERTGGTYSTLKVQPAELEDSGVYFCASSQFVSTGVLRTDTQYFGPGTRLTVL.

This clone was recorded a few times. The CDR3 protein is CATGTGGGQETQYF. CDR3 coding DNA: TGTGCCACTGGGACCGGGGGGGGCCAAGAGACCCAGTACTTC. The chain is built from TRBV11-3 and TRBJ2-5, with TRBD2 matching 8 bases. This CDR3 has 14 residues. The junction had 8 bases not matched to a gene; V was cut back by 10 bases and J by 1 base. Per the germline V gene, CDR1 is SGHNT and CDR2 is YENEEA.

V is TRBV19 and J is TRBJ2-1; 9 positions agree with TRBD1. The germline V gene has CDR1 LNHDA and CDR2 SQIVND (reference sequence). The CDR3 has 17 residues. With V trimmed by 6 bases and J by 7 bases, 16 bases remained unmatched. The DNA for the CDR3 is TGTGCCAGTAGCAAGGGACAGGGATCTGCCCGTCGGAATGAGCAGTTCTTC. Translation gives CASSKGQGSARRNEQFF.

The chain's CDR3 is CASSLPSWRGTDTQYF. For the CDR3, the DNA is TGTGCCAGCAGTTTACCTAGCTGGCGCGGCACAGATACGCAGTATTTT. The chain links TRBV28 to TRBJ2-3; possibly TRBD2 for D (5 bases). The CDR3 contains 16 residues. CDR1 and CDR2 (germline): MDHEN, SYDVKM. Trimming removed 2 bases from V and 1 base from J, with 13 bases in between.

In this sample, this clone turned up a few times. The chain uses TRBV7-2 and TRBJ2-4, with D uncertain. The V end was cut by 5 bases, the J end by 0 bases, with 5 bases between. Per the germline V gene, CDR1 is SGHTA and CDR2 is FQGNSA. The CDR3 totals 13 residues. The CDR3 DNA is TGTGCCAGCAGCCAACTAGCCAAAAACATTCAGTACTTC. Encoded protein: CASSQLAKNIQYF.

The genes are TRBV19 and TRBJ2-2; 10 bases match TRBD1. Trimming took 5 bases from V and 7 from J; bases not matched to a gene: 4. CDR3 length equals 14 residues. Germline V gene lookup returns CDR1 LNHDA and CDR2 SQIVND (reference sequence). CDR3 sequence reads: CASSPTGGHGELFF. The CDR3 DNA reads as TGTGCCAGTAGTCCGACAGGGGGCCACGGGGAGCTGTTTTTT. Filled out from reference TRBV19 and TRBJ2-2, the complete variable domain reads DGGITQSPKYLFRKEGQNVTLSCEQNLNHDAMYWYRQDPGQGLRLIYYSQIVNDFQKGDIAEGYSVSREKKESFPLTVTSAQKNPTAFYLCASSPTGGHGELFFGEGSRLTVL.